The 11 T cell receptor beta chains listed next were all sequenced from one sample in a study of T cell clones after liver transplantation. Method: immunoSEQ multiplex PCR; TCRdb's copy keeps in-frame clones and lacks some. This sample has just over 60,000 clones, with 71% found just once. Sequencing was performed on CD4+ T cells from blood, taken before liver transplant. The receptors originated from a human donor who received a liver transplant.

The chain combines TRBV30 with TRBJ2-7; 9 bases map to TRBD1. V lost 0 bases, J lost 1 base, and 4 bases stayed unmatched. The CDR3 spans 15 residues. Germline lookup yields CDR1 GTSNPN and CDR2 SVGIG (reference sequence). CDR3 in DNA: TGTGCCTGGAGTGTCACAGGGGGCTATTCCTACGAGCAGTACTTC. Protein: CAWSVTGGYSYEQYF.

This clone was seen a few times. The chain employs TRBV2 and TRBJ1-1, with D tentatively TRBD1 (5 bases). Trimming left V 6 bases short and J 0 bases short, with 17 bases between. The germline V gene encodes CDR1 SNHLY and CDR2 FYNNEI. This CDR3 spans 16 amino acids. CDR3 in amino acids: CASRDQGLWLNTEAFF. CDR3 nucleotide sequence: TGTGCCAGCAGAGACCAGGGACTATGGCTGAACACTGAAGCTTTCTTT.

This clone was found a few times. V gene TRBV2 combines with J gene TRBJ2-2; 16 bases are shared with TRBD2. Trimming removed 7 bases from V and 4 bases from J; junction bases left unmatched: 9. CDR3 size: 18 residues. Germline CDR1 is SNHLY and CDR2 is FYNNEI. CDR3 sequence reads: CASTTGLAGGPGTGELFF. CDR3 bases: TGTGCCAGCACAACGGGACTAGCGGGGGGGCCGGGCACCGGGGAGCTGTTTTTT. Full variable domain (remainder filled in from reference TRBV2 and TRBJ2-2): EPEVTQTPSHQVTQMGQEVILRCVPISNHLYFYWYRQILGQKVEFLVSFYNNEISEKSEIFDDQFSVERPDGSNFTLKIRSTKLEDSAMYFCASTTGLAGGPGTGELFFGEGSRLTVL.

This rearrangement joins TRBV6-6 to TRBJ1-2; 8 bases align to TRBD1. The junction had 7 bases not matched to a gene; V was cut back by 3 bases and J by 7 bases. Looked up from germline, CDR1 is MNHNY and CDR2 is SVGAGI (reference sequence). The CDR3 runs 14 residues. DNA for the CDR3: TGTGCCAGCAGTTATGGTCAGGGGGCAGGTGGCTACACCTTC. It specifies CASSYGQGAGGYTF.

This clone occurred many times. This chain joins TRBV29-1 and TRBJ1-4; 7 nucleotides line up with TRBD1. This CDR3 has 15 amino acids. Germline loops: CDR1 SQVTM, CDR2 ANQGSEA. Germline trimming cut 7 bases from V and 0 bases from J; bases unmatched to any gene: 8. The DNA for the CDR3 is TGCAGCGCCTCCCAGGGGGGTTCAACTAATGAAAAACTGTTTTTT. Translated, it gives CSASQGGSTNEKLFF.

The rearrangement links TRBV28 to TRBJ2-7; D gene uncertain. CDR1 and CDR2 (germline): MDHEN, SYDVKM. The ends were cut back, 4 bases at V and 7 bases at J, with 20 bases in the middle. The CDR3 covers 15 residues. CDR3 nucleotides: TGTGCCAGCAGTTCTCCTCTTTCGATAGCCCGGGAGCAGTACTTC. It is translated as CASSSPLSIAREQYF.

This clone was observed many times. The chain links TRBV11-2 to TRBJ2-7; D call uncertain. The CDR3 spans 15 residues. Trimming left V 4 bases short and J 3 bases short, with 16 bases between. Germline CDR1 and CDR2: SGHAT and FQNNGV. In DNA form, the CDR3 reads TGTGCCAGCAGCTCGCTGACTCAGAGGCACTACGAGCAGTACTTC. This codes for CASSSLTQRHYEQYF.

This chain links TRBV2 with TRBJ2-2, with TRBD2 as a possible D gene (6 bases). This CDR3 has 16 residues. V was clipped by 10 bases and J by 4 bases, with 22 bases between them. In germline, CDR1 is SNHLY, CDR2 FYNNEI. CDR3 sequence: CAMDYRTGLGTGELFF. CDR3 coding DNA: TGTGCCATGGACTATCGGACGGGGTTGGGCACCGGGGAGCTGTTTTTT.

This clone was counted a few times. The CDR3 sequence is CASRQGSAFF. The DNA for the CDR3 is TGTGCCAGCCGACAGGGGTCAGCTTTCTTT. The chain uses TRBV2 and TRBJ1-1; TRBD1 aligns across 8 bases. Germline V CDR1 and CDR2: SNHLY, FYNNEI. J lost 10 bases, V lost 8 bases, and 3 bases had no gene match. The CDR3 runs to 10 residues. Drawing the rest from reference TRBV2 and TRBJ1-1, the complete variable domain is EPEVTQTPSHQVTQMGQEVILRCVPISNHLYFYWYRQILGQKVEFLVSFYNNEISEKSEIFDDQFSVERPDGSNFTLKIRSTKLEDSAMYFCASRQGSAFFGQGTRLTVV.

This clone appeared a few times. This chain links TRBV28 with TRBJ1-6; TRBD1 aligns across 10 bases. The CDR3 spans 16 residues. J was trimmed by 14 bases and V by 6 bases; bases with no gene match: 16. Germline CDR1 MDHEN, CDR2 SYDVKM. Here the CDR3 DNA reads TGTGCCAGCAGAAGTTTAGATTTGGGACAGGGGCCCTCCCTCCACTTT. Encoded protein: CASRSLDLGQGPSLHF.

The chain employs TRBV28 and TRBJ2-2; 8 nucleotides agree with TRBD1. The germline V gene encodes CDR1 MDHEN and CDR2 SYDVKM. After removal of 7 bases from V and 1 base from J, the junction contained 2 bases not matched to a gene. This CDR3 has 14 amino acids. CDR3 in amino acids: CASTGGVNTGELFF. For the CDR3, the DNA is TGTGCCAGCACAGGGGGCGTGAACACCGGGGAGCTGTTTTTT.